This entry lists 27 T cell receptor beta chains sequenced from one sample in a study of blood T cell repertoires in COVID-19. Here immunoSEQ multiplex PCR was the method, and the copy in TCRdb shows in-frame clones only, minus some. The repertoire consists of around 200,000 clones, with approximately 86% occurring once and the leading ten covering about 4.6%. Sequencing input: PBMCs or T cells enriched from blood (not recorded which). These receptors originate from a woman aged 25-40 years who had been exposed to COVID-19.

CDR3 nucleotide sequence: TGCGCCAGCAGCTTGGCTACAGGCTCTGGAAACACCATATATTTT. Protein: CASSLATGSGNTIYF. The rearrangement links TRBV5-1 to TRBJ1-3, with a weak D call TRBD1 (5 bases). V shed 0 bases and J shed 0 bases, with 7 bases lying between them. Per the germline V gene, CDR1 is SGHRS and CDR2 is YFSETQ. There are 15 residues in the CDR3. The complete variable domain, with remaining parts taken from reference TRBV5-1 and TRBJ1-3, reads KAGVTQTPRYLIKTRGQQVTLSCSPISGHRSVSWYQQTPGQGLQFLFEYFSETQRNKGNFPGRFSGRQFSNSRSEMNVSTLELGDSALYLCASSLATGSGNTIYFGEGSWLTVV.

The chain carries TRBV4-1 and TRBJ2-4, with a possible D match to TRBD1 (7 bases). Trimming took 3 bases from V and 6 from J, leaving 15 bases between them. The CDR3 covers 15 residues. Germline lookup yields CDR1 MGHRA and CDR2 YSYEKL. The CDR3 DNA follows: TGCGCCAGCAGCCACTCCGCGGGACAGCTAAACATTCAGTACTTC. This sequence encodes CASSHSAGQLNIQYF.

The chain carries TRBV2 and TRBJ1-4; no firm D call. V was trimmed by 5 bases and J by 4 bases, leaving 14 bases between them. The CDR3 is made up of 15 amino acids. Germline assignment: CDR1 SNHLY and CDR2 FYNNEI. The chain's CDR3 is CASSRRPAFNEKLFF. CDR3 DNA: TGTGCCAGCAGTCGGCGGCCGGCATTTAATGAAAAACTGTTTTTT.

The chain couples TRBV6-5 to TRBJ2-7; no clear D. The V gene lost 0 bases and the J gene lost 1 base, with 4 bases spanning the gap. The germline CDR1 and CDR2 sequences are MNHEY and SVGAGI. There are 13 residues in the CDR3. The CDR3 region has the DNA TGTGCCAGCAGTTACTCGGCATCCTACGAGCAGTACTTC. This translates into CASSYSASYEQYF.

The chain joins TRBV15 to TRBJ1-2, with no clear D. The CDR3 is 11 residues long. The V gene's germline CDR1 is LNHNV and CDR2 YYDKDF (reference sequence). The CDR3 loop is CATRGNYGYTF. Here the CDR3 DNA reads TGTGCGACACGGGGTAACTATGGCTACACCTTC.

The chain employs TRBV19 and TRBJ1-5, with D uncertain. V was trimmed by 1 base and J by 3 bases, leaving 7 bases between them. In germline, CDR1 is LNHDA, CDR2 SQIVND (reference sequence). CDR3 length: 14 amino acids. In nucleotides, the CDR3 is TGTGCCAGTAGTATAGCGGGGTTCAATCAGCCCCAGCATTTT. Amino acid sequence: CASSIAGFNQPQHF. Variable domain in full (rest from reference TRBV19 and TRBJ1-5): DGGITQSPKYLFRKEGQNVTLSCEQNLNHDAMYWYRQDPGQGLRLIYYSQIVNDFQKGDIAEGYSVSREKKESFPLTVTSAQKNPTAFYLCASSIAGFNQPQHFGDGTRLSIL.

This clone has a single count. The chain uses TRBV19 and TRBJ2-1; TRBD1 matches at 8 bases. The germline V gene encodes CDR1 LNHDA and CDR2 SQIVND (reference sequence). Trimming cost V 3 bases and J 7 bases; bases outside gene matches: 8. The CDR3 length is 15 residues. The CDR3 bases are TGTGCCAGTAGTATGTCTGACAGGGGCTGGAATGAGCAGTTCTTC. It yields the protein CASSMSDRGWNEQFF.

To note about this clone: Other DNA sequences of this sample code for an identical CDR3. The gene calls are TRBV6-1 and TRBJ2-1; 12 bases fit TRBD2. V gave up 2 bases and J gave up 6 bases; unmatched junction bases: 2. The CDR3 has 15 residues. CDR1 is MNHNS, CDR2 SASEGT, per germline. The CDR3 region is CASSELAGGPNEQFF. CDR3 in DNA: TGTGCCAGCAGTGAACTAGCGGGGGGGCCCAATGAGCAGTTCTTC.

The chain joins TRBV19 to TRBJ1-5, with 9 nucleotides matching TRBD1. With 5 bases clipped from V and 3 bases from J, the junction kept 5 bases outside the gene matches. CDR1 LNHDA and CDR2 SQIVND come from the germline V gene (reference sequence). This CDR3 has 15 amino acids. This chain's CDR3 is CASSGGQGTNQPQHF. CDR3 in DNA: TGTGCCAGTAGTGGGGGACAGGGTACCAATCAGCCCCAGCATTTT.

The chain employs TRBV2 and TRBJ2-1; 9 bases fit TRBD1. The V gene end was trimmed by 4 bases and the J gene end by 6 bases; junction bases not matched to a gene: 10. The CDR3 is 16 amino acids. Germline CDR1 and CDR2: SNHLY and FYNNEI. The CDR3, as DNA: TGTGCCAGCAGTGCAGCGGGACAGGGCACTGGCAATGAGCAGTTCTTC. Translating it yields CASSAAGQGTGNEQFF.

CDR3 DNA: TGTGCCAGCAGTGAACGTGGTGGTAGCGGGGGTTACAATGAGCAGTTCTTC. Translation gives CASSERGGSGGYNEQFF. The J gene is TRBJ2-1, the V gene TRBV6-1, with 9 bases fitting TRBD2. J was trimmed by 4 bases and V by 2 bases; bases with no gene match: 9. Germline lookup yields CDR1 MNHNS and CDR2 SASEGT. This CDR3 has 17 amino acids.

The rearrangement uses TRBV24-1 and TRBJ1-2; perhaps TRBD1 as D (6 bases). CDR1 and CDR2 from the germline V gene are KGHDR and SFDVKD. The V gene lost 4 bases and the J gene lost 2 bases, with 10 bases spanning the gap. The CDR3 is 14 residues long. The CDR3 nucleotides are TGTGCCACCAGTGAAACCGGGACAAACTATGGCTACACCTTC. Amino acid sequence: CATSETGTNYGYTF.

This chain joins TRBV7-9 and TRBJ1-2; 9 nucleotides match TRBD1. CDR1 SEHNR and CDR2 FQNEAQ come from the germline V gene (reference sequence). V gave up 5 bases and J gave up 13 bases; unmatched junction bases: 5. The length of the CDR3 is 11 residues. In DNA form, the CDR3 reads TGTGCCAGCAGCACGGGACAGGGAGGCACCTTC. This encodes CASSTGQGGTF.

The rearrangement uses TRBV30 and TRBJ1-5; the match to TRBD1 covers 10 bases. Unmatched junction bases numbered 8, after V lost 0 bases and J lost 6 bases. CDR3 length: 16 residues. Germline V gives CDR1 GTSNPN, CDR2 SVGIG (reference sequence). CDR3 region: CAWSVSGQGVFQPQHF. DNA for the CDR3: TGTGCCTGGAGTGTATCCGGACAGGGGGTATTTCAGCCCCAGCATTTT. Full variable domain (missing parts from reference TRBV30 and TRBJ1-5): SQTIHQWPATLVQPVGSPLSLECTVEGTSNPNLYWYRQAAGRGLQLLFYSVGIGQISSEVPQNLSASRPQDRQFILSSKKLLLSDSGFYLCAWSVSGQGVFQPQHFGDGTRLSIL.

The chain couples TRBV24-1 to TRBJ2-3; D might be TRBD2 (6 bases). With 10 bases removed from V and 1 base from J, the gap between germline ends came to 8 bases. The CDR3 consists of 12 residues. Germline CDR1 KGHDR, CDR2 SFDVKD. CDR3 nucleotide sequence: TGTGCCACGGGGGAGGGCACAGATACGCAGTATTTT. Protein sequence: CATGEGTDTQYF.

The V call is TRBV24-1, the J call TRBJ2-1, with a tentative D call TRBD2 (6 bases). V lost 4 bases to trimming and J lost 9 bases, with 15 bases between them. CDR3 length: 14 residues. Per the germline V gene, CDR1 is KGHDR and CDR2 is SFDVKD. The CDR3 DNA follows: TGTGCCACCAGTGACCGCCGTCGGGGACTTGAGCAGTTCTTC. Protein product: CATSDRRRGLEQFF.

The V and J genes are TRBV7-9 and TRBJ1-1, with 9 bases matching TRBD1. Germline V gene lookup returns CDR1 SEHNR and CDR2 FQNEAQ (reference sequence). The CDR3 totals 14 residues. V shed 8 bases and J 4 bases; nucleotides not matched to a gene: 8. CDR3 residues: CASQAGTGSTEAFF. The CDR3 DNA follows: TGTGCCAGCCAGGCCGGGACAGGGAGCACTGAAGCTTTCTTT.

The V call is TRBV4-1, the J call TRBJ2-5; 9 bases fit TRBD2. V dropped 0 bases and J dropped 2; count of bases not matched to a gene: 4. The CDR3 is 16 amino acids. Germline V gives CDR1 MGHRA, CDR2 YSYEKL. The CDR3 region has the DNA TGCGCCAGCAGCCAAGATTCGACTAGCGGTCAAGAGACCCAGTACTTC. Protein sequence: CASSQDSTSGQETQYF.

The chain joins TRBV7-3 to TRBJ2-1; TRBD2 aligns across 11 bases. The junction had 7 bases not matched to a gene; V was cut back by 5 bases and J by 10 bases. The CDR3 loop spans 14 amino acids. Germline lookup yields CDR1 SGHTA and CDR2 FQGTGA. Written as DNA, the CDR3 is TGTGCCAGCAGCCCTAGCGGGGGGCCCCGCGAGCAGTTCTTC. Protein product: CASSPSGGPREQFF.

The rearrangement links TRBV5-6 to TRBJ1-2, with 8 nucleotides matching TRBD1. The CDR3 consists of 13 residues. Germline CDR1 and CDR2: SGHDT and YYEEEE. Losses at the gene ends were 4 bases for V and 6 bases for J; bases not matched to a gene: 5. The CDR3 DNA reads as TGTGCCAGCAGCCGAGAACAGGGGGATGGCTACACCTTC. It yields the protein CASSREQGDGYTF.

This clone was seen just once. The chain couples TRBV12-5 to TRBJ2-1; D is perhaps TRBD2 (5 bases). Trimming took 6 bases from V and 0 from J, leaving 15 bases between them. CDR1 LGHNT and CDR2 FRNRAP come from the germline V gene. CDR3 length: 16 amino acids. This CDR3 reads CASGPGLVSSYNEQFF. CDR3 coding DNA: TGTGCTAGTGGACCTGGACTGGTGAGCTCCTACAATGAGCAGTTCTTC. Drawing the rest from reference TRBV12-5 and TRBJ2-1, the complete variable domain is DARVTQTPRHKVTEMGQEVTMRCQPILGHNTVFWYRQTMMQGLELLAYFRNRAPLDDSGMPKDRFSAEMPDATLATLKIQPSEPRDSAVYFCASGPGLVSSYNEQFFGPGTRLTVL.

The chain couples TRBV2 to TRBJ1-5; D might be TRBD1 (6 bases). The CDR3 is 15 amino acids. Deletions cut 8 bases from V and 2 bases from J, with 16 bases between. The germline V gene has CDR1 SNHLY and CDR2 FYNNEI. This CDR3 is CASGETGNGNQPQHF. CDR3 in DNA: TGTGCCAGCGGGGAAACAGGGAATGGCAATCAGCCCCAGCATTTT.

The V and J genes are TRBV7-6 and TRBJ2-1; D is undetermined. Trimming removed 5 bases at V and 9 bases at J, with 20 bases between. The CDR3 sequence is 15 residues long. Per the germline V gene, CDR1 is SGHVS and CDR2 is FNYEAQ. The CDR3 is CASSPPGREYLEQFF. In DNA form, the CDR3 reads TGTGCCAGCAGCCCCCCAGGCAGAGAATACCTTGAGCAGTTCTTC.

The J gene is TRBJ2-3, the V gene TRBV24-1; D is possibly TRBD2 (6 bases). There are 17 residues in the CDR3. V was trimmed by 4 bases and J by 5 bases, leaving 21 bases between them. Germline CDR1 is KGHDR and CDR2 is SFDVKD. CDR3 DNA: TGTGCCACCAGTGACCCCGAACTACAGACTAGAGGAGATACGCAGTATTTT. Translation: CATSDPELQTRGDTQYF.

The CDR3 spells CASSLRGGQETQYF. DNA of the CDR3: TGTGCCAGCTCACTGCGGGGGGGCCAAGAGACCCAGTACTTC. J is TRBJ2-5 and V is TRBV18; 9 nucleotides line up with TRBD2. J was trimmed by 1 base and V by 4 bases; bases with no gene match: 1. Germline CDR1 KGHSH, CDR2 LQKENI. This CDR3 comprises 14 residues.

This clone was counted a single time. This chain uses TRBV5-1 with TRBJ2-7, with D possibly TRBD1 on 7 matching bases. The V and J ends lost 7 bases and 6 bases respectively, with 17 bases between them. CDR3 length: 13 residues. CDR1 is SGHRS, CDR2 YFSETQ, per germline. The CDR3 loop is CASHWGQGGEQYF. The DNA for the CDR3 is TGCGCCAGCCACTGGGGGCAGGGGGGCGAGCAGTACTTC.

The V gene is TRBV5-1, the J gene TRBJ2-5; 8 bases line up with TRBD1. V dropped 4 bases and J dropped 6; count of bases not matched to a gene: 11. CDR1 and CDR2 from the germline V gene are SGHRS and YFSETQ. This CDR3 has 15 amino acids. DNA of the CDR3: TGCGCCAGCAGCGGGAACACAGGGGGAGGCAAGACCCAGTACTTC. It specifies CASSGNTGGGKTQYF.